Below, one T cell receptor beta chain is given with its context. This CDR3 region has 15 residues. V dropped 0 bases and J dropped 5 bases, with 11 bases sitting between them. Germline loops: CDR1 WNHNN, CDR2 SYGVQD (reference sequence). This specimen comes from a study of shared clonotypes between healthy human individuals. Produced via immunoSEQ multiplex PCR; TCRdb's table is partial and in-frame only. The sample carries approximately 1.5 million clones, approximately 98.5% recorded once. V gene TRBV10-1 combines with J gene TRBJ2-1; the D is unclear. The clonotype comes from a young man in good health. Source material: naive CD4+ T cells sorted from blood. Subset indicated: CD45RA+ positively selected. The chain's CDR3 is CASSESKAQHNEQFF. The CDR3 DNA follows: TGCGCCAGCAGTGAGTCCAAGGCTCAACACAATGAGCAGTTCTTC.